A single sample gave rise to the 5 T cell receptor beta chains below, sequenced in a study of cytomegalovirus exposure and HLA in healthy donors. TCRdb's table, derived via immunoSEQ multiplex PCR, lists solely in-frame clones and lacks some. The repertoire consists of tens of thousands of clones, with approximately 80% occurring once and the leading ten covering less than 3%. Sequenced sample: PBMCs. These receptors were collected from a man in his thirties or forties in good health and CMV-seronegative.

The chain combines TRBV27 with TRBJ1-6; D is unresolved. The CDR3 spans 12 residues. Germline CDR1 MNHEY, CDR2 SMNVEV (reference sequence). Trimming took off 7 bases at V and 10 bases at J, with 11 bases between the two ends. CDR3 DNA sequence: TGTGCCAGCAACATCCGTATATCACCCCTCCACTTT. This gives the protein CASNIRISPLHF.

The J gene is TRBJ2-1, the V gene TRBV18; 9 bases align to TRBD2. Per the germline V gene, CDR1 is KGHSH and CDR2 is LQKENI. The ends lost 4 bases at V and 8 bases at J; junction bases unmatched: 9. The CDR3 length is 15 residues. The CDR3 nucleotides are TGTGCCAGCTCACAGAGTAGCGGGAGTGGTGATGAGCAGTTCTTC. Its translation is CASSQSSGSGDEQFF. Complete variable domain (other parts from reference TRBV18 and TRBJ2-1): NAGVMQNPRHLVRRRGQEARLRCSPMKGHSHVYWYRQLPEEGLKFMVYLQKENIIDESGMPKERFSAEFPKEGPSILRIQQVVRGDSAAYFCASSQSSGSGDEQFFGPGTRLTVL.

J is TRBJ2-4 and V is TRBV29-1; no clear D gene. This CDR3 comprises 14 residues. Germline V lookup: CDR1 SQVTM, CDR2 ANQGSEA. V was cut by 2 bases and J by 2 bases, with 10 bases left in between. In nucleotides, the CDR3 is TGCAGCGTTGAACCCCCATCTACCAAAAACATTCAGTACTTC. It yields the protein CSVEPPSTKNIQYF.

The chain couples TRBV5-5 to TRBJ1-5, with D maybe TRBD1 (6 bases). Germline lookup yields CDR1 SGHKS and CDR2 YYEKEE (reference sequence). The CDR3 runs 17 residues. The V gene lost 4 bases and the J gene lost 1 base, with 18 bases spanning the gap. This chain's CDR3 is CASSRLPRGASNQPQHF. Written as DNA, the CDR3 is TGTGCCAGCAGCCGCCTCCCGCGGGGGGCCAGCAATCAGCCCCAGCATTTT.

The rearrangement joins TRBV5-6 to TRBJ2-1; 9 nucleotides line up with TRBD1. V dropped 3 bases and J dropped 3; count of bases not matched to a gene: 10. This CDR3 is 17 amino acids long. Germline CDR1 and CDR2: SGHDT and YYEEEE. The chain's CDR3 is CASSSLTGTGIYNEQFF. The CDR3 bases are TGTGCCAGCAGCTCCCTTACCGGGACAGGGATCTACAATGAGCAGTTCTTC.